These 6 T cell receptor beta chains share one sample of origin, sequenced in a study of T cells in Graves' hyperthyroidism and ophthalmopathy. It was RNA transcripts that yielded the amplified TCR beta CDR3 regions. During a first-round RT-PCR of the TCR CDR3, the HTBI primer set was used. MiXCR, applied by TCRdb to the multiplex PCR reads, yields one record per CDR3 protein. The repertoire holds about 360,000 distinct CDR3 sequences, roughly 19% seen once, with 3.7% in the top ten. Sequencing input: blood. The receptors originated from a woman aged 18-29 years with Graves' hyperthyroidism.

This clonotype was counted many times. The rearrangement joins TRBV6-5 to TRBJ1-2; D remains ambiguous. The V end was cut by 6 bases, the J end by 0 bases, with 14 bases between. The CDR3 is 15 residues long. CDR1 and CDR2 from the germline V gene are MNHEY and SVGAGI. The CDR3 region has the DNA TGTGCCAGCAGCTCGTACAGTCTAGCTAACTATGGCTACACCTTC. Its protein product is CASSSYSLANYGYTF.

This clonotype was recorded many times. The chain recombines TRBV12-3 or TRBV12-4 with TRBJ2-4, with 12 bases lining up with TRBD2. V dropped 2 bases and J dropped 0; count of bases not matched to a gene: 8. The CDR3 contains 19 residues. Here the CDR3 DNA reads TGTGCCAGCAGTTTAAAAGTTGGACTAGCGGGGTTAGCCAAAAACATTCAGTACTTC. This codes for CASSLKVGLAGLAKNIQYF.

This clonotype has ten or more counts. The chain uses TRBV6-1 and TRBJ2-7, with 9 bases lining up with TRBD1. V lost 4 bases, J lost 6 bases, and 13 bases stayed unmatched. Germline V CDR1 and CDR2: MNHNS, SASEGT. The CDR3 extends over 16 amino acids. As DNA, the CDR3 is TGTGCCAGCAGTGTGCGACCGGGACAGGGTCCCCTCGAGCAGTACTTC. Amino acids: CASSVRPGQGPLEQYF.

Ten or more counts support this clonotype. This sequence joins TRBV18 and TRBJ2-5; no firm D call. The CDR3 covers 14 residues. V was clipped by 3 bases and J by 7 bases, with 15 bases between them. Looked up from germline, CDR1 is KGHSH and CDR2 is LQKENI. CDR3 nucleotide sequence: TGTGCCAGCTCACCTCTCGACGAGCACGGGACCCAGTACTTC. Its protein product is CASSPLDEHGTQYF.

The V gene is TRBV5-5, the J gene TRBJ2-7, with TRBD1 as a possible D gene (6 bases). Looked up from germline, CDR1 is SGHKS and CDR2 is YYEKEE (reference sequence). The CDR3 loop spans 13 amino acids. Trimming shortened V by 3 bases and J by 2 bases, and 9 bases separated the two germline ends. The CDR3 is CASSSTGPYEQYF. The CDR3 bases are TGTGCCAGCAGCTCGACAGGCCCCTACGAGCAGTACTTC.

Note on this clonotype: The conserved phenylalanine or tryptophan normally closing the CDR3 is absent here, so this likely arose from a read error. The chain has TRBV11-2 and TRBJ2-2; 9 positions match TRBD1. Germline assignment: CDR1 SGHAT and CDR2 FQNNGV. The trim removed 5 bases at V and 4 bases at J, leaving 11 bases unmatched. The CDR3 is 17 amino acids. The CDR3 reads CASSRRAGTGSTGELFL. In nucleotides, the CDR3 is TGTGCCAGCAGCAGGCGAGCCGGGACAGGGAGCACCGGGGAGCTGTTTCTT.